Following are 3 T cell receptor beta chains from one sample sequenced in a study of Tregs in tolerant kidney transplant recipients. TCRdb keeps only in-frame clones here, not all; method: immunoSEQ multiplex PCR. Of approximately 69,000 clones detected, about 89% appear once; the ten largest clones hold about 0.37%. The sample was CD4+ T cells from blood, taken before the transplant. These receptor sequences come from a human donor who received a combined kidney and bone marrow transplant.

The chain employs TRBV7-2 and TRBJ2-3; TRBD2 matches 10 bases. CDR1 SGHTA and CDR2 FQGNSA come from the germline V gene. Trimming at V came to 5 bases and at J to 7 bases, leaving 12 bases not matched to a gene. This CDR3 is built from 16 residues. This chain's CDR3 is CASSLQRTSGSYTQYF. The DNA of the CDR3 is TGTGCCAGCAGCCTCCAACGGACTAGCGGCTCATATACGCAGTATTTT. The full variable domain, rest sourced from reference TRBV7-2 and TRBJ2-3, is GAGVSQSPSNKVTEKGKDVELRCDPISGHTALYWYRQSLGQGLEFLIYFQGNSAPDKSGLPSDRFSAERTGGSVSTLTIQRTQQEDSAVYLCASSLQRTSGSYTQYFGPGTRLTVL.

The chain carries TRBV29-1 and TRBJ2-7; no clear D gene. Germline CDR1 and CDR2: SQVTM and ANQGSEA. The CDR3 runs 12 residues. Trimming cost V 4 bases and J 3 bases, with 10 bases left between them. The chain's CDR3 is CSVGEVYYEQYF. Written as DNA, the CDR3 is TGCAGCGTTGGAGAGGTCTACTACGAGCAGTACTTC.

The chain combines TRBV29-1 with TRBJ2-1; possibly TRBD2 for D (5 bases). Trimming removed 6 bases from V and 5 bases from J, with 14 bases in between. The CDR3 spans 13 residues. Germline V gene lookup returns CDR1 SQVTM and CDR2 ANQGSEA. CDR3 residues: CSVARGRDNEQFF. As DNA, the CDR3 is TGCAGCGTGGCTCGGGGAAGGGACAATGAGCAGTTCTTC.